The clone carrying this T cell receptor beta chain was detected only a few times. Time point of the sample: blood at routine non-recurrence follow-up after resection. Tumor, nontumor lung or frozen PBMC supplied whole RNA that was sequenced unsorted. The sample originates from a study of spatial heterogeneity in lung cancer. Overall study context: PBMC collected at follow-up were sequenced when available, a median of around two years after resection.

One entry per CDR3 protein, called by TCRdb with MiXCR from the 5' RACE reads. The sample includes about 19,000 distinct CDR3 sequences, more than 8% seen only once; the top ten take about 40%. Sequences were derived from PBMCs, sampled at follow-up. This clonotype was sampled from a female donor with early-stage non-small cell lung cancer.

CDR3 bases: TGTGCCAGCAGCCAAGACCAGGGCAGCACTGAAGCTTTCTTT. Encoded protein: CASSQDQGSTEAFF. The rearrangement uses TRBV3-1 and TRBJ1-1; possibly TRBD1 for D (5 bases). The germline V and J ends were trimmed by 0 bases and 4 bases, with 9 bases remaining between them. Germline V gene data show CDR1 as LGHDT and CDR2 as YNNKEL (reference sequence). The CDR3 runs 14 residues.